These T cell receptor beta chains were read from a single sample in a study of beta chain features in type 1 diabetes. Sequencing was performed with immunoSEQ multiplex PCR; in TCRdb, only in-frame clones are kept and a portion is missing. Of roughly 300,000 clones in the sample, around 7.6% were seen once. Input material: central memory CD4+ T cells from blood. The receptors derive from a woman under 30 in good health. Each CDR3 is given with its conserved first and last residue. The order of the fields is V gene, J gene, D gene, CDR3 protein. The D gene is left open where the match is weak.

TRBV28	TRBJ2-5	TRBD1	CASSLWDRGKETQYF
TRBV15	TRBJ1-1	-	CATSAGQIRGTEAFF
TRBV18	TRBJ1-1	-	CASSPVLGRGTEAFF
TRBV6-1	TRBJ2-1	TRBD2	CASSLGGGGLDEQFF
TRBV10-3	TRBJ2-2	-	CAIRAGSSGELFF
TRBV7-9	TRBJ2-5	-	CASSLPPQETQYF
TRBV5-4	TRBJ2-1	TRBD2	CASNKGPPGLGSLNEQFF
TRBV11-3	TRBJ2-1	TRBD1	CASSLGTGSYNEQFF
TRBV2	TRBJ2-7	TRBD2	CASRYSAGGEQYF
TRBV7-9	TRBJ1-5	-	CASSLETDQPQHF
TRBV2	TRBJ2-5	TRBD2	CASRGLAGWETQYF
TRBV4-3	TRBJ1-2	TRBD1	CASSQDQGAGYGYTF
TRBV19	TRBJ2-4	-	CASSIGENKNIQYF
TRBV18	TRBJ2-7	-	CASSPSLQLNYEQYF
TRBV7-8	TRBJ2-5	TRBD2	CASSRVREVETQYF
TRBV15	TRBJ2-2	TRBD1	CATSMGQINTGELFF
TRBV19	TRBJ1-1	TRBD1	CASSPQGAAEAFF
TRBV25-1	TRBJ2-4	-	CASSDSGGEGAKNIQYF
TRBV27	TRBJ1-5	-	CASSLRENQPQHF
TRBV2	TRBJ2-7	-	CASQNYPGGAYEQYF